These T cell receptor beta chains were read from a single sample in a study of CD8+ T cells in alopecia areata. Libraries were prepared by immunoSEQ multiplex PCR; TCRdb keeps only in-frame clonotypes and omits some of them. This table holds over 100,000 clones, around three fifths found once. The sequencing used CD8+ T cells sorted from blood, collected at week 24, from a patient treated with tofacitinib. The receptors stem from a human donor with alopecia areata. Both conserved end residues are part of each CDR3. The D gene is left open where the match is weak. The listing skips clone size in some rows; elsewhere it reads once, few, many or a size class.

j_call v_call d_call clone_size cdr3_nt cdr3_aa
TRBJ1-1 TRBV7-9 . . TGTGCCAGCAGCTTAGTCTCGGGGGAAGCTTTCTTT CASSLVSGEAFF
TRBJ1-2 TRBV6-6 . few TGTGCCAGCAGTCTACAGGTGCACTATGGCTACACCTTC CASSLQVHYGYTF
TRBJ2-1 TRBV29-1 TRBD2 few TGCAGCGTTGAGTGGGGAGCGGGGGGGCTTAATGAGCAGTTCTTC CSVEWGAGGLNEQFF
TRBJ2-5 TRBV6-1 TRBD2 . TGTGCCAGCAGTGAACTAGCGGGGGGCCAAGAGACCCAGTACTTC CASSELAGGQETQYF
TRBJ2-7 TRBV6-5 TRBD1 . TGTGCCAGCAGTCGCGACAGGGAAGGGAGCTACGAGCAGTACTTC CASSRDREGSYEQYF
TRBJ2-1 TRBV21-1 . . TGTGCCAGCAGCAAAACTAGCGGGGGCCCAAATGAGCAGTTCTTC CASSKTSGGPNEQFF
TRBJ1-1 TRBV7-9 . . TGTGCCAGCAGCTTAGTCAGAGAGAGCACTGAAGCTTTCTTT CASSLVRESTEAFF
TRBJ1-2 TRBV5-1 . . TGCGCCAGCAGCTTGGACAGGCCGATGAGTGGCTACACCTTC CASSLDRPMSGYTF
TRBJ2-3 TRBV6-4 TRBD2 few TGTGCCAGCAGTGAGGTAGCGGGGGCTTCAGATACGCAGTATTTT CASSEVAGASDTQYF
TRBJ1-5 TRBV6-6 . . TGTGCCAGCAGCAATCAGCCCCAGCATTTT CASSNQPQHF
TRBJ2-7 TRBV10-3 TRBD1 many TGTGCCATCAGGATCCTACAGGGGGACGAGCAGTACTTC CAIRILQGDEQYF
TRBJ2-7 TRBV27 . . TGTGCCAGCAGTCTCGAGGGGGTCCCCTACGAGCAGTACTTC CASSLEGVPYEQYF
TRBJ2-6 TRBV13 . few TGTGCCAGCAGCTTAGGCGGAGGGGCCGGGGCCAACGTCCTGACTTTC CASSLGGGAGANVLTF
TRBJ2-7 TRBV30 TRBD1 . TGTGCCTGGTCACCGGGACAGGGGTTCCACGAGCAGTACTTC CAWSPGQGFHEQYF
TRBJ2-7 TRBV5-6 . . TGTGCCAGCAGCTTGGAGGGGTACGCCTACGAGCAGTACTTC CASSLEGYAYEQYF
TRBJ2-7 TRBV6-1 . . TGTGCCAGCTTTACAGATTCCGAGCAGTACTTC CASFTDSEQYF
TRBJ2-5 TRBV6-6 . . TGTGCCAGCAGGCCAAACAATTCGGGGCGAGGGGAGACCCAGTACTTC CASRPNNSGRGETQYF
TRBJ1-5 TRBV5-6 . . TGTGCCAGCAGCGGGGGGGTCGGCAATCAGCCCCAGCATTTT CASSGGVGNQPQHF
TRBJ1-1 TRBV19 . . TGTGCCAGTATTCACGGGGGCGACGGGAACACTGAAGCTTTCTTT CASIHGGDGNTEAFF
TRBJ2-1 TRBV5-1 . . TGCGCCAGCAGCTTGGCAGACTTGGAGCAGTTCTTC CASSLADLEQFF
TRBJ2-7 TRBV19 . . TGTGCCAGTAGTTTAGGACACTCCCTCTACGAGCAGTACTTC CASSLGHSLYEQYF
TRBJ2-7 TRBV7-9 . . TGTGCCAGCAGCTTAGGACGCCAGGGATACTACGAGCAGTACTTC CASSLGRQGYYEQYF
TRBJ2-1 TRBV29-1 . few TGCAGCGTTGAAGGGGAGAGCTCCTACAATGAGCAGTTCTTC CSVEGESSYNEQFF
TRBJ1-2 TRBV15 . few TGTGCCACCAGCAGAGGCACAGGGTACGGCTACACCTTC CATSRGTGYGYTF
TRBJ2-7 TRBV10-3 TRBD2 . TGTGCCATCAGTTCTAGCGGGGGCCTAACCTCCTACGAGCAGTACTTC CAISSSGGLTSYEQYF
TRBJ2-2 TRBV18 . . TGTGCCAGCGGAGCGAGTTTCACCGGGGAGCTGTTTTTT CASGASFTGELFF
TRBJ1-1 TRBV9 TRBD1 . TGTGCCAGCAGCGGCACGGGACAGGGGAACACTGAAGCTTTCTTT CASSGTGQGNTEAFF
TRBJ2-3 TRBV5-6 TRBD2 . TGTGCCAGCAGCTTTAGCGGGGATACGCAGTATTTT CASSFSGDTQYF
TRBJ2-1 TRBV27 . . TGTGCCAGCAGTTTAAGGGGCGATGAGCAGTTCTTC CASSLRGDEQFF
TRBJ1-2 TRBV7-9 TRBD1 . TGTGCCAGCAGCCCGGGGACAGTCAATCAGGATGGCTACACCTTC CASSPGTVNQDGYTF
TRBJ1-2 TRBV7-6 TRBD1 few TGTGCCAGCAGCCAACAGGGGCTCGATGGCTACACCTTC CASSQQGLDGYTF
TRBJ2-7 TRBV25-1 TRBD2 . TGTGCCAGCAGTGAATTGACTAGCGGGGGGTTTGAGCAGTACTTC CASSELTSGGFEQYF
TRBJ2-1 TRBV19 . . TGTGCCAGTAGTATGGGGAGGGACAGAGGGTCCCCGAATGAGCAGTTCTTC CASSMGRDRGSPNEQFF
TRBJ1-4 TRBV5-6 . once TGTGCCAGCACCTTATTGGGGGATGAGGGGATCGGTGAAAAACTGTTTTTT CASTLLGDEGIGEKLFF
TRBJ2-7 TRBV11-2 TRBD1 . TGTGCCAGCAGCTGGACAGGGGAGCGCGAGCAGTACTTC CASSWTGEREQYF
TRBJ1-2 TRBV19 TRBD1 . TGTGCCAGTAGTATATGGACAGGCGGTCGGGACTATGGCTACACCTTC CASSIWTGGRDYGYTF
TRBJ2-7 TRBV5-5 . . TGTGCCAGCAGCTTGGAGGTGGGAATAACCTACGAGCAGTACTTC CASSLEVGITYEQYF
TRBJ2-7 TRBV9 TRBD1 few TGTGCCAGCAGCGGCGGGACAGGGCTCCGGGAGCAGTACTTC CASSGGTGLREQYF
TRBJ1-1 TRBV5-6 . few TGTGCCAGCAGCTTGGGCGGGGTTCTAAGGACTGAAGCTTTCTTT CASSLGGVLRTEAFF
TRBJ1-5 TRBV4-2 . . TGTGCCAGCAGCCAAGAGGCGGGGGTTTACGATCAGCCCCAGCATTTT CASSQEAGVYDQPQHF
TRBJ2-7 TRBV7-9 . . TGTGCCAGCTGTATCAGGGAAGGCGAGCAGTACTTC CASCIREGEQYF